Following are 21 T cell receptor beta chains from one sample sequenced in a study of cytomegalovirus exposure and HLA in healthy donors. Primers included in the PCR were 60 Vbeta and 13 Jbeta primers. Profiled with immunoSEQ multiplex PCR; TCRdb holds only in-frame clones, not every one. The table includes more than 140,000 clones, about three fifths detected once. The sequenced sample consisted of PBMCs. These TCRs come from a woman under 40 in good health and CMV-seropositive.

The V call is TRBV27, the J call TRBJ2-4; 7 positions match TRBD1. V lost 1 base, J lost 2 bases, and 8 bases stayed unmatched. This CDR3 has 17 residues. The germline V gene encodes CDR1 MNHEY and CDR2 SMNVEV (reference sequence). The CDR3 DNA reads TGTGCCAGCAGTTTATTGGGACAGAGTAGGACCAAAAACATTCAGTACTTC. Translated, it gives CASSLLGQSRTKNIQYF.

The CDR3 loop reads CASSGKQGQETQYF. CDR3 coding DNA: TGTGCCAGCAGCGGAAAACAGGGGCAAGAGACCCAGTACTTC. The chain recombines TRBV9 with TRBJ2-5; 7 bases map to TRBD1. Looked up from germline, CDR1 is SGDLS and CDR2 is YYNGEE. J gave up 2 bases and V 3 bases, and 4 bases lay outside the gene matches. CDR3 size: 14 residues.

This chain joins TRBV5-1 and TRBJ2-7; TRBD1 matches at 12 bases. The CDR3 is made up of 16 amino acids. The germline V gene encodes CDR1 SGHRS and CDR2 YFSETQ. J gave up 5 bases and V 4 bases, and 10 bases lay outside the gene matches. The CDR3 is CASSPRAGQGANEQYF. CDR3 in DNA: TGCGCCAGCAGCCCCCGGGCGGGACAGGGGGCGAACGAGCAGTACTTC.

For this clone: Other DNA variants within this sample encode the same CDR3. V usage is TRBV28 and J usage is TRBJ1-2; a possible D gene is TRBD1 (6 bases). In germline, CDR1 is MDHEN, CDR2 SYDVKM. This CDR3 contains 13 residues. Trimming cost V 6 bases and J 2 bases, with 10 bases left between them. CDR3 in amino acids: CASSSGQNYGYTF. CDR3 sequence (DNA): TGTGCCAGCAGCTCCGGACAGAACTATGGCTACACCTTC.

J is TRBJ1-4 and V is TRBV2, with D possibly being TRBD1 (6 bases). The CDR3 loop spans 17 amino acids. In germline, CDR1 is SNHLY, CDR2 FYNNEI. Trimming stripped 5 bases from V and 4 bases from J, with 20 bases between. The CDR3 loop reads CASSQRTASKFNEKLFF. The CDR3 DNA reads TGTGCCAGCAGTCAGCGGACAGCGTCTAAATTTAATGAAAAACTGTTTTTT.

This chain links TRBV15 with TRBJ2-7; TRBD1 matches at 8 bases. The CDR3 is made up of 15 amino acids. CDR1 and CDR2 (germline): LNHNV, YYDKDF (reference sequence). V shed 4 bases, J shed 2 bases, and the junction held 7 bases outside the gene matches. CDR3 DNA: TGTGCCACCAGCAAAGGACAGGGAGTCCCCTACGAGCAGTACTTC. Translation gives CATSKGQGVPYEQYF. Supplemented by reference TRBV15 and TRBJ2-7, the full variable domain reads DAMVIQNPRYQVTQFGKPVTLSCSQTLNHNVMYWYQQKSSQAPKLLFHYYDKDFNNEADTPDNFQSRRPNTSFCFLDIRSPGLGDTAMYLCATSKGQGVPYEQYFGPGTRLTVT.

CDR3 DNA: TGTGCCAGTTCGAGGACTAGCAGATACGAGCAGTACTTC. It specifies CASSRTSRYEQYF. The chain uses TRBV7-8 and TRBJ2-7; 8 bases are shared with TRBD2. Looked up from germline, CDR1 is SGHVS and CDR2 is FQNEAQ. The CDR3 sequence is 13 residues long. V lost 9 bases, J lost 4 bases, and 8 bases stayed unmatched.

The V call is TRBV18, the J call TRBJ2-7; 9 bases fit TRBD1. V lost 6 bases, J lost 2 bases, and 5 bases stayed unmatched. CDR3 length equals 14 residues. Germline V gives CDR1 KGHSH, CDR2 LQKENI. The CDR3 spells CASSLGTGTYEQYF. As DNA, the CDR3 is TGTGCCAGCTCGCTCGGGACAGGGACCTACGAGCAGTACTTC.

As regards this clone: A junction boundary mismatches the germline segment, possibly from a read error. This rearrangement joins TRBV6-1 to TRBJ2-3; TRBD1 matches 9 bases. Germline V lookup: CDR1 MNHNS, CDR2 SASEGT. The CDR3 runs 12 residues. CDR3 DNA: TGTGCCAGCAGCGACAGCGGGACAGGGAGGGTTTTT. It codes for CASSDSGTGRVF.

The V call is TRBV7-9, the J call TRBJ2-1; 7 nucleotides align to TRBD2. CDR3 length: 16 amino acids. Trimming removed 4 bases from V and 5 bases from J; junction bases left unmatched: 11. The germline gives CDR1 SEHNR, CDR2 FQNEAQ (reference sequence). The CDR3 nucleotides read TGTGCCAGCAGCTACCTGGGGGGGGTCGGGAACAATGAGCAGTTCTTC. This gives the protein CASSYLGGVGNNEQFF.

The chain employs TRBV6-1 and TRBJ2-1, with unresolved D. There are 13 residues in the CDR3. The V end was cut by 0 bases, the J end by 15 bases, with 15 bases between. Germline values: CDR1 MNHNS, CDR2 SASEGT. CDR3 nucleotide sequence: TGTGCCAGCAGTGAAGCGCCGGAGACCCCGCGGTTCTTC. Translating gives CASSEAPETPRFF.

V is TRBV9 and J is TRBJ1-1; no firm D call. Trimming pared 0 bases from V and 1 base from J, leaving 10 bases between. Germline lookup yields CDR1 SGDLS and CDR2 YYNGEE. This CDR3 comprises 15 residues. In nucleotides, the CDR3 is TGTGCCAGCAGCGTAGGGTATAGGAGGAACACTGAAGCTTTCTTT. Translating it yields CASSVGYRRNTEAFF.

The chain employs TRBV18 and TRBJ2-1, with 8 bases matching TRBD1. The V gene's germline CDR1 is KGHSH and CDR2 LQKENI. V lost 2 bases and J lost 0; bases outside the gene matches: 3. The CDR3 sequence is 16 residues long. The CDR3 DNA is TGTGCCAGCTCACCAAGGACAGGGAGCTCCTACAATGAGCAGTTCTTC. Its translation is CASSPRTGSSYNEQFF.

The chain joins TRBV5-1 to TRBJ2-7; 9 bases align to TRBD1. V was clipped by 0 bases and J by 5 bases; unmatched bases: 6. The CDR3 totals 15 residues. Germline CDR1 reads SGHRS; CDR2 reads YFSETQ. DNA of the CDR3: TGCGCCAGCAGCTTGGCCTCGGACAGGGGAAACGAGCAGTACTTC. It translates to CASSLASDRGNEQYF. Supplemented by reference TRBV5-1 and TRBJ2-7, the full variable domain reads KAGVTQTPRYLIKTRGQQVTLSCSPISGHRSVSWYQQTPGQGLQFLFEYFSETQRNKGNFPGRFSGRQFSNSRSEMNVSTLELGDSALYLCASSLASDRGNEQYFGPGTRLTVT.

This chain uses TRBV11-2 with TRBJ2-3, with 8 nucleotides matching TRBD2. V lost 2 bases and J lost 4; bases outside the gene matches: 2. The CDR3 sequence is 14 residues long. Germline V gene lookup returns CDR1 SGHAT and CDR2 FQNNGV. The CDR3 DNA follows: TGTGCCAGCAGCTTATCGGGGGGGGCAGATACGCAGTATTTT. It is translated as CASSLSGGADTQYF.

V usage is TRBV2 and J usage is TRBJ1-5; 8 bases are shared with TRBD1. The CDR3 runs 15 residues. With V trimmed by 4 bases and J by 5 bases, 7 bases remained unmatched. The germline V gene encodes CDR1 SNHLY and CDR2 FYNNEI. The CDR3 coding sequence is TGTGCCAGCAGTGCGCCAGGGGGCCGTTATCAGCCCCAGCATTTT. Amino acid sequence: CASSAPGGRYQPQHF.

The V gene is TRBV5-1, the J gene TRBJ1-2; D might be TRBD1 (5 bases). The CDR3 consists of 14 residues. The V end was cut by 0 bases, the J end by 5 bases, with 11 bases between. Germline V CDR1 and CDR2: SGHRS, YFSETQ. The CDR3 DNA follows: TGCGCCAGCAGCTTGGAGGGGAAGGAATATGGCTACACCTTC. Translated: CASSLEGKEYGYTF. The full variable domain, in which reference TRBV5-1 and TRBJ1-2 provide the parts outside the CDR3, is KAGVTQTPRYLIKTRGQQVTLSCSPISGHRSVSWYQQTPGQGLQFLFEYFSETQRNKGNFPGRFSGRQFSNSRSEMNVSTLELGDSALYLCASSLEGKEYGYTFGSGTRLTVV.

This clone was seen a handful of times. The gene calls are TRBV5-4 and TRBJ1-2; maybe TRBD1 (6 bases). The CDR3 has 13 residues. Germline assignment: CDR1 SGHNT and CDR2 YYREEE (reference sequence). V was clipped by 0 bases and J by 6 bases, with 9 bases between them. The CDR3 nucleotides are TGTGCCAGCAGCTTGGCAGGGGCGCATGGCTACACCTTC. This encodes CASSLAGAHGYTF.

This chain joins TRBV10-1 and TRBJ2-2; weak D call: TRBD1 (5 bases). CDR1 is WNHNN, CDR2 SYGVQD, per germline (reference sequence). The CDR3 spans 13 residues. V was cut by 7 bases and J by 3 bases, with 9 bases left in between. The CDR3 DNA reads TGCGCCAGCACCCAGGGATACACCGGGGAGCTGTTTTTT. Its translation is CASTQGYTGELFF.

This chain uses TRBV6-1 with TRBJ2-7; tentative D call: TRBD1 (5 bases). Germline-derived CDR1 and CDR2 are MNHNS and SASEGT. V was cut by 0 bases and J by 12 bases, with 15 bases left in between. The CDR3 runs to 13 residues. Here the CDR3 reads CASSEALGASPYF. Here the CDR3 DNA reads TGTGCCAGCAGTGAAGCGCTAGGGGCGTCACCGTACTTC.

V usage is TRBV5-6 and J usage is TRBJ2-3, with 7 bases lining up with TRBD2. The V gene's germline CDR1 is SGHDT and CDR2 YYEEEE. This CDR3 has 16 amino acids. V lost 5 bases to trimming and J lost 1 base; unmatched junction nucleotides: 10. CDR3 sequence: CASSSMSGAGTDTQYF. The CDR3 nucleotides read TGTGCCAGCAGTTCGATGAGCGGGGCCGGCACAGATACGCAGTATTTT.